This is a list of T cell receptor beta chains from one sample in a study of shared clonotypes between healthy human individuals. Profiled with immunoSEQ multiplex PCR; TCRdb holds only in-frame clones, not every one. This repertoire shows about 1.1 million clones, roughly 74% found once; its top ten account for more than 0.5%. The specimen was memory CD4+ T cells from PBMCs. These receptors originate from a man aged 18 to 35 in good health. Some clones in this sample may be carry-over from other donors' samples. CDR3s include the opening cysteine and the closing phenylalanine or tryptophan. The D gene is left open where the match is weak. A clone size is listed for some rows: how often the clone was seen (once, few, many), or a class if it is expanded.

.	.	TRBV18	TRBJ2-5	TGTGCCAGCTCACCCCAACGGGAGACCCAGTACTTC	CASSPQRETQYF
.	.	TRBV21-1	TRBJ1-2	TGTGCCAGCAGCAAAGGCGGGGACAGGGGGGATTCTAACTATGGCTACACCTTC	CASSKGGDRGDSNYGYTF
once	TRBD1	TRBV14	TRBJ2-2	TGTGCCAGCAGGCAAAAACTCAGGGGGCATGGGACCGGGGAGCTGTTTTTT	CASRQKLRGHGTGELFF
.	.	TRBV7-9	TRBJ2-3	TGTGCCAGCAGCCCGGGAGAGGCGGGGCCCACAGATACGCAGTATTTT	CASSPGEAGPTDTQYF
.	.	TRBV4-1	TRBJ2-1	TGCGCCAGCAGCCAGGCGCCGGGTCGGGGGAGTTCCTACAATGAGCAGTTCTTC	CASSQAPGRGSSYNEQFF
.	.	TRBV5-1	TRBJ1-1	TGCGCCAGCAGCACGACGGGGCTCACTGAAGCTTTCTTT	CASSTTGLTEAFF
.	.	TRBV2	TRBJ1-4	TGTGCCAGCGCCGGACAGAATGAAAAACTGTTTTTT	CASAGQNEKLFF
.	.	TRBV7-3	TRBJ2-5	TGTGCCAGCAGCCAGAACGGGGGGACCCAGTACTTC	CASSQNGGTQYF
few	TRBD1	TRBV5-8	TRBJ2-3	TGTGCCAGCAGCCTCTCCCGGGACAGGGCCCTGCAGTATTTT	CASSLSRDRALQYF
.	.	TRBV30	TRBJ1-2	TGTGCCTGCGACAGGAACTATGGCTACACCTTC	CACDRNYGYTF
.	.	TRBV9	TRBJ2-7	TGTGCCAGCAGTCTAGGTCCAGTTTCCCCCTACGAGCAGTACTTC	CASSLGPVSPYEQYF
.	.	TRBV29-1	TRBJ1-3	TGCAGCGTTGAGGTCGGAAACACCATATATTTT	CSVEVGNTIYF
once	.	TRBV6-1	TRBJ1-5	TGTGCCAGCAGTGGACAGGACAATCAGCCCCAGCATTTT	CASSGQDNQPQHF
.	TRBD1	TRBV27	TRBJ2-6	TGTGCCAGCAGTGGTAGGGGGCCAGGGGCCAACGTCCTGACTTTC	CASSGRGPGANVLTF
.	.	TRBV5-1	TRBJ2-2	TGCGCCAGCACGAGGCCCGGGGCGAACACCGGGGAGCTGTTTTTT	CASTRPGANTGELFF
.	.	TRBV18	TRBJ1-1	TGTGCCAGCTCCCCACAACCCCCGGGAGGGTGGGAAAAGAGGAGCACTGAAGCTTTCTTT	CASSPQPPGGWEKRSTEAFF
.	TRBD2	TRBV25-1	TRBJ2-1	TGTGCCAGCAGTGAGAGCGGGAGTAACGATGAGCAGTTCTTC	CASSESGSNDEQFF
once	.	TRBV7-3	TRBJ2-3	TGTGCCAGCAGCTTTAGGGGGGAGGATACGCAGTATTTT	CASSFRGEDTQYF
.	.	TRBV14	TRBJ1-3	TGTGCCAGCAGCCGACATGGGGCTGGAAACACCATATATTTT	CASSRHGAGNTIYF
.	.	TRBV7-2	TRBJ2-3	TGTGCCAGCAGCTTCGCAGGGTTGGGAACAGATACGCAGTATTTT	CASSFAGLGTDTQYF
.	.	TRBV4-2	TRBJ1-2	TGTGCCAGCAGCCAAGAGAGAAAGTTTCATGGCTACACCTTC	CASSQERKFHGYTF
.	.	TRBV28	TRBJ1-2	TGTGCCAGCAGTTTACCGCACCAGGCCTATGGCTACACCTTC	CASSLPHQAYGYTF
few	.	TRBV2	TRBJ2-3	TGTGCCAGCACCTACTCCGGGAGCTCAGATACGCAGTATTTT	CASTYSGSSDTQYF
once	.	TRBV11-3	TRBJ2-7	TGTGCCAGCAGCTCAGGGAGAGATTACGAGCAGTACTTC	CASSSGRDYEQYF
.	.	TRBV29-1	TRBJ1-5	TGCAGCGTTCGGGGCCCAAATCAGCCCCAGCATTTT	CSVRGPNQPQHF
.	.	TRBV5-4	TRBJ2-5	TGTGCCAGCAGCCCCGGGTTAGCCCAAGAGACCCAGTACTTC	CASSPGLAQETQYF
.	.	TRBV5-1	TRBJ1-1	TGCGCCAGCAGCTTGGACGCGGGGCTCACTGAAGCTTTCTTT	CASSLDAGLTEAFF
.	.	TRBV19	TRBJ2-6	TGTGCCAGTATTACGCGGTCTGGGGCCAACGTCCTGACTTTC	CASITRSGANVLTF
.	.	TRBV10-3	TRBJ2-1	TGTGCCATCAGTGAGTCGACCCCTTTAGGAAACAATGAGCAGTTCTTC	CAISESTPLGNNEQFF
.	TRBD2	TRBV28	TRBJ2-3	TGTGCCAGCAGAGGACTAGCGGGGGTCACAGATACGCAGTATTTT	CASRGLAGVTDTQYF
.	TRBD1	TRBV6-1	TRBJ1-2	TGTGCCAGCATAAGGACAGGGGGCTTCAGTAATGGCTACACCTTC	CASIRTGGFSNGYTF
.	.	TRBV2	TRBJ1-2	TGTGCCAGCAGTGGGGTCCAGGAAGGAAGGTATGGCTACACCTTC	CASSGVQEGRYGYTF
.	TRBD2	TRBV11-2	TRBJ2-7	TGTGCCAGCAGCATAGCGGGAGGGATAACAGGCGAGCAGTACTTC	CASSIAGGITGEQYF
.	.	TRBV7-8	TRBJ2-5	TGTGCCTCGAGCCAAGAGACCCAGTACTTC	CASSQETQYF
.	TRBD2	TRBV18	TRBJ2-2	TGTGCCAGCTCACCACCGGCGGGGCTAGCGGTAATTAACACCGGGGAGCTGTTTTTT	CASSPPAGLAVINTGELFF
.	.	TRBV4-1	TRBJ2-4	TGCGCCAGCAGCCAAGTGGGAGAGGACAAAAACATTCAGTACTTC	CASSQVGEDKNIQYF
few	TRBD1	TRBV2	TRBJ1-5	TGTGCCAGCAGGACAGGGGAGACGGGGAATCAGCCCCAGCATTTT	CASRTGETGNQPQHF
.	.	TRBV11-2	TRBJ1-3	TGTGCCAGCAGCGCCGGGACGAACGGAAACACCATATATTTT	CASSAGTNGNTIYF
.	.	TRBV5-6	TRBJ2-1	TGTGCCAGCAGCTTGTCTGCGAGCTCCTACAATGAGCAGTTCTTC	CASSLSASSYNEQFF
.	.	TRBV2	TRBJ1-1	TGTGCCAGCGTAACTGCATTGAGCACTGAAGCTTTCTTT	CASVTALSTEAFF
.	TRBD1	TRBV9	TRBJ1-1	TGTGCCAGCAGCGGAGGGACAGGGGCCAACACTGAAGCTTTCTTT	CASSGGTGANTEAFF
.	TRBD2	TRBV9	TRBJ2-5	TGTGCCAGCAGCGTAGGGCTAGCGGGAGAGACCCAGTACTTC	CASSVGLAGETQYF
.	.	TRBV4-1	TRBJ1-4	TGCGCCAGCAGCCTAACAAACAGGGATGGTGAAAAACTGTTTTTT	CASSLTNRDGEKLFF
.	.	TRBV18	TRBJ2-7	TGTGCCAGCTCACCCCCCCTACTGGGGACCTACGAGCAGTACTTC	CASSPPLLGTYEQYF